This T cell receptor (beta chain) was sequenced in a study of response to subunit inactivated influenza vaccine. CDR1 and CDR2 from the germline V gene are KGHSH and LQKENI. This CDR3 spans 18 amino acids. V shed 6 bases and J shed 0 bases, with 21 bases lying between them. MiXCR, run by TCRdb on the RT-PCR reads, gives a single entry per CDR3 protein. The sample has about 540,000 distinct CDR3 sequences, around 25% seen once; the top ten hold 2.8%. The data also belong to a second study, concerning T cells expressing NK-cell markers. This second report adds: TCR beta cDNA was generated via 5'RACE template switching incorporating UMIs. Beta-chain profiling covered CD3+CD56+NKG2C+, CD3+CD56+NKG2C- and CD3+CD56-NKG2C+ sorted subsets. Out of eight donors sequenced, seven tested HCMV-seropositive and the remaining one seronegative. A few donors' CD3+CD56-NKG2C+ cells were dominated by the same clonotypes. The HCMV specificity of the expanded NKG2C+ T cell clones stayed unresolved.

The chain joins TRBV18 to TRBJ1-3, with a tentative D call TRBD1 (6 bases). Source: CD4+ T cells sorted from PBMCs, taken about 13 days after vaccination. The source of this sequence is a man aged 45 to 65 who received an inactivated influenza vaccine. CDR3 in DNA: TGTGCCAGCTCGCCGCAAATGTTGGACAGAAGCTCTGGAAACACCATATATTTT. It translates to CASSPQMLDRSSGNTIYF.